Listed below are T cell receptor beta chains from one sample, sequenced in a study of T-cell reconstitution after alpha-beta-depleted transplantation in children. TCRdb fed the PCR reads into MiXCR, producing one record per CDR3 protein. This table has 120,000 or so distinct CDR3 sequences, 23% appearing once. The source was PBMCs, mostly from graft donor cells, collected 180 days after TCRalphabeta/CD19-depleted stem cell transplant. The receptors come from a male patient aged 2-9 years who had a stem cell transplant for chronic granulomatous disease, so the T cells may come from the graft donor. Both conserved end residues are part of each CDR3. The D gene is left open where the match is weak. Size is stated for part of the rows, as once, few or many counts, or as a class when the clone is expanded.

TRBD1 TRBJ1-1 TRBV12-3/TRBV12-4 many TGTGCCAGCAGCAAATCGGGACAGCTAGCCACTGAAGCTTTCTTT CASSKSGQLATEAFF
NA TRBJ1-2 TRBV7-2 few TGTGCCAGCAGCCCGCGGGACCCTAACTATGGCTACACCTTC CASSPRDPNYGYTF
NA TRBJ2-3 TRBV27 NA TGTGCCAGCAGTTCACTCCAGGCAGATACGCAGTATTTT CASSSLQADTQYF
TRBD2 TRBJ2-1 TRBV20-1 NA TGCAGTGCTCTAGGACTAGAACCAAATGAGCAGTTCTTC CSALGLEPNEQFF
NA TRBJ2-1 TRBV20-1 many TGCAGTGCTAGATTCCGAAATGAGCAGTTCTTC CSARFRNEQFF
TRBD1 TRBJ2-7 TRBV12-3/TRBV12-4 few TGTGCCAGCAGACAACAGGGGTTTTCCTACGAGCAGTACTTC CASRQQGFSYEQYF
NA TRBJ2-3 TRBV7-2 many TGTGCCAGCAGCTTAAGTCCAACTAGCCCCCTATCCTGGACGCAGTATTTT CASSLSPTSPLSWTQYF
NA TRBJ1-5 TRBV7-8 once TGTGCCAGCAGCTTATACAGGACACAGCCCCAGCATTTT CASSLYRTQPQHF
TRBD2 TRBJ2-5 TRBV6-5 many TGTGCCAGCAGTTCCGTGGCTAGCGGGAGAGAGACCCAGTACTTC CASSSVASGRETQYF
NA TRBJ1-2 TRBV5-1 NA TGCGCCAGCAGTGAGACTCTATACTATGGCTACACCTTC CASSETLYYGYTF
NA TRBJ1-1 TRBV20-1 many TGCAGTGCCAAAGTGAACACTGAAGCTTTCTTT CSAKVNTEAFF
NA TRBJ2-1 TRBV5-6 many TGTGCCAGCAGCTTGGTCGCGATCTCAGAGCAGTTCTTC CASSLVAISEQFF
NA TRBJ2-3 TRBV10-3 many TGTGCCATCAATAGAGGTGGAGGCACAGATACGCAGTATTTT CAINRGGGTDTQYF
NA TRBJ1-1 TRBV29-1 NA TGCAGCGTTGAATATGACTTAGTGGGCACTGAAGCTTTCTTT CSVEYDLVGTEAFF
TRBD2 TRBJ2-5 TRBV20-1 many TGCAGTGCTAGAGAGAAATTTAGCGGGAGGGGGGAGACCCAGTACTTC CSAREKFSGRGETQYF
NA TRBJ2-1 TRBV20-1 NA TGCAGTGCGCCATTTGTAAATGAGCAGTTCTTC CSAPFVNEQFF
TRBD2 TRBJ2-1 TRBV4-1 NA TGCGCCAGCAGCCAGACTAGCGGGGGTTACAATGAGCAGTTCTTC CASSQTSGGYNEQFF
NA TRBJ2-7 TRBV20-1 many TGCAGTGCTAATTACCGCTCCTACGAGCAGTACTTC CSANYRSYEQYF
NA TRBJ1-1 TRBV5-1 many TGCGCCAGCAGCTTCACGGACAGCACTGAAGCTTTCTTT CASSFTDSTEAFF
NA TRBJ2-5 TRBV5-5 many TGTGCCAGCAGCCGACAGATAGGAGAGACCCAGTACTTC CASSRQIGETQYF
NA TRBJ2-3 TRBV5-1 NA TGCGCCTCAGGGGCTAGCGGCACAGATACGCAGTATTTT CASGASGTDTQYF
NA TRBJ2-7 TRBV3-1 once TGTGCCAGCAGCCAAGCCACTTATGGGTCCCCCTACGAGCAGTACTTC CASSQATYGSPYEQYF
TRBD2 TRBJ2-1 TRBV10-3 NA TGTGCCATCATTGTTGGGGGGGACAATGAGCAGTTCTTC CAIIVGGDNEQFF
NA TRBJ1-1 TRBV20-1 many TGCAGTGCTAGAGGGATCACTGAAGCTTTCTTT CSARGITEAFF
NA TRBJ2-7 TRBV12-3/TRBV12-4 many TGTGCCAGCAGTTCACCCAATACGCGGGTCTCCTACGAGCAGTACTTC CASSSPNTRVSYEQYF
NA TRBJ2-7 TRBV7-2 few TGTGCCAGCAGCTTAGGAGGCGGTGTGAGCTCCTACGAGCAGTACTTC CASSLGGGVSSYEQYF
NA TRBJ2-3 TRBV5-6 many TGTGCCAGCAGCTTGGCGGGTACGCAGTATTTT CASSLAGTQYF
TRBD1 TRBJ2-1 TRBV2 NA TGTGCCAGCAGTGAAGGGACAGGGCCCTCCTACAATGAGCAGTTCTTC CASSEGTGPSYNEQFF
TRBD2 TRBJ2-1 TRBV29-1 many TGCAGCGTTGAAGATTTACGCTTCAGCGGGAGTGATGAGCAGTTCTTC CSVEDLRFSGSDEQFF
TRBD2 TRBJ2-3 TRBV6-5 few TGTGCCAGCAGTTACTACATAGCGGGGACGAGCACAGATACGCAGTATTTT CASSYYIAGTSTDTQYF
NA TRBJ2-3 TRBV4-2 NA TGTGCCAGCAGCCAAGAGTCTTTCGGGATAACTGCAGATACGCAGTATTTT CASSQESFGITADTQYF
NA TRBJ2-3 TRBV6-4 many TGTGCCAGCAGTGACTCGCCGGGAGATGCAGATACGCAGTATTTT CASSDSPGDADTQYF
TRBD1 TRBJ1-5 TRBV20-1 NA TGCAGTGCCTCGGGACAGGGGGATGAGCCCCAGCATTTT CSASGQGDEPQHF
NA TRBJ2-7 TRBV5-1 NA TGCGCCAGCAGCTGGGACCTTTTCGGTGGAACCTACGAGCAGTACTTC CASSWDLFGGTYEQYF
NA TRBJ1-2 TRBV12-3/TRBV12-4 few TGTGCCAGCAGTTTCCCAGGGGCCTATGGCTACACCTTC CASSFPGAYGYTF
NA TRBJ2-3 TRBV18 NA TGTGCCAGCTCACCACGAGCCACCTCAGATACGCAGTATTTT CASSPRATSDTQYF
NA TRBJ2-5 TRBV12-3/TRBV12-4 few TGTGCCAGCAGTCCGGGACGTCCAGAGACCCAGTACTTC CASSPGRPETQYF
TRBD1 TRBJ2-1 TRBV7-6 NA TGTGCCAGCAGCCTAGGACAGGTCAACAATGAGCAGTTCTTC CASSLGQVNNEQFF
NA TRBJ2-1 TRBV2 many TGTGCCAGCACCGTGAAGGGGAGGTCCTACAATGAGCAGTTCTTC CASTVKGRSYNEQFF
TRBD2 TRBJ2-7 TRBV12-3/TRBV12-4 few TGTGCCAGCAGGGGGCGAGGGTTAGCGGGAGGCCCCTACGAGCAGTACTTC CASRGRGLAGGPYEQYF
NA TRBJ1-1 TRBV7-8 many TGTGCCAGCAGCTTAGATTACACTGAAGCTTTCTTT CASSLDYTEAFF
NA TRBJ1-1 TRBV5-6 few TGTGCCAGCAGACCGCGAGGCGGGGGGGTCACTGAAGCCTTCTTT CASRPRGGGVTEAFF
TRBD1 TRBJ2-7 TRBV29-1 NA TGCAGCGTGGACCTACCGGGACAGGGGGCTTACGAGCAGTACTTC CSVDLPGQGAYEQYF
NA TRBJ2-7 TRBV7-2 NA TGTGCCAGCAGCGCGAAATACGAGCAGTACTTC CASSAKYEQYF
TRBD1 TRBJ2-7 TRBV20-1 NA TGCAGTGCGCTTCCCGGGGACAGGGCTGCCGAGCAGTACTTC CSALPGDRAAEQYF
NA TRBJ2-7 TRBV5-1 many TGCGCCAGCAGGGTCGGTCCGGTTTACTCCTACGAGCAGTACTTC CASRVGPVYSYEQYF
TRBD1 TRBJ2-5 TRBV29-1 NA TGCAGCGTGCGAAACGGGACAGTGCGAGAGACCCAGTACTTC CSVRNGTVRETQYF
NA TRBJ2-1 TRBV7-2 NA TGTGCCAGCAGTAAGCCCCGGGACACCCAGTTCTTC CASSKPRDTQFF
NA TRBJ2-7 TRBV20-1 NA TGCAGTGCCAGCTGGGTCGGTAAAAACTACGAGCAGTACTTC CSASWVGKNYEQYF